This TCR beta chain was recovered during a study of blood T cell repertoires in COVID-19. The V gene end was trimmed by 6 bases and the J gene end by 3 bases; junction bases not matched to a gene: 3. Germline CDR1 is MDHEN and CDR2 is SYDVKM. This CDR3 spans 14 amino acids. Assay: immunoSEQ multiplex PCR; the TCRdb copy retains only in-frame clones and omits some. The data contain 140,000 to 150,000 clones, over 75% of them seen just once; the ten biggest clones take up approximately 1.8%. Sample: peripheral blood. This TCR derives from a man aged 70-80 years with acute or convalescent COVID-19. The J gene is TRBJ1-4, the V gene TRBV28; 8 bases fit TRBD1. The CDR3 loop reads CASRPGQANEKLFF. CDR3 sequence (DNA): TGTGCCAGCAGACCGGGACAGGCTAATGAAAAACTGTTTTTT.